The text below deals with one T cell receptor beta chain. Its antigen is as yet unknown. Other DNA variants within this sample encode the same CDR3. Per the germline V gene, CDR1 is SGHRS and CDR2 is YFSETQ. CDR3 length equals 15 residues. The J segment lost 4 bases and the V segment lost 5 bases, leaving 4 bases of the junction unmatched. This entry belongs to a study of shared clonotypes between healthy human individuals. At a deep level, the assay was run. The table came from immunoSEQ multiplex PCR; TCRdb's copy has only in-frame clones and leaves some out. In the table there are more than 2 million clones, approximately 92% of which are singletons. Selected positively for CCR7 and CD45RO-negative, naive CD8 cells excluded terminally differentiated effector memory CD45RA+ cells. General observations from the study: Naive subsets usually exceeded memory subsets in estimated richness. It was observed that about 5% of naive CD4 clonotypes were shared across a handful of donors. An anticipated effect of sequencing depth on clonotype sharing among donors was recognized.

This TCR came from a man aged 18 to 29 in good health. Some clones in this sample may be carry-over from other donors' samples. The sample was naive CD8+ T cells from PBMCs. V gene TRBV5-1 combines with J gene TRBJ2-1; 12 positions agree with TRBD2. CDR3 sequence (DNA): TGCGCCAGCAGTTTGACTAGCGGGAGTTACAATGAGCAGTTCTTC. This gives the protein CASSLTSGSYNEQFF.